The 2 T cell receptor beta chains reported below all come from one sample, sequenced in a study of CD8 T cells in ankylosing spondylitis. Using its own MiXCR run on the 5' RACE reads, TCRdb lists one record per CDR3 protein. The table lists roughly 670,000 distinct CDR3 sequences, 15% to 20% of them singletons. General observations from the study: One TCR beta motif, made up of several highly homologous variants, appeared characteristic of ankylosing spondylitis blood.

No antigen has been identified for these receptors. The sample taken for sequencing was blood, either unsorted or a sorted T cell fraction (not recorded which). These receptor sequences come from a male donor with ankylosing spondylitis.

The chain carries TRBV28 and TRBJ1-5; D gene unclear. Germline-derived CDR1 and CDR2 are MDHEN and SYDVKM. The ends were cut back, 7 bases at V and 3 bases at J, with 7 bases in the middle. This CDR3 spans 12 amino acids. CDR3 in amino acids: CASTPLNQPQHF. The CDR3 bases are TGTGCCAGCACCCCGCTCAATCAGCCCCAGCATTTT.

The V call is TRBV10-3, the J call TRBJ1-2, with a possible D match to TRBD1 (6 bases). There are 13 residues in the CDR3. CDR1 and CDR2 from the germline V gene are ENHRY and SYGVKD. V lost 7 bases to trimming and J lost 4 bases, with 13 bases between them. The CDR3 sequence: CAINPRGGYGYTF. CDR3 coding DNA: TGTGCCATCAACCCCAGGGGCGGCTATGGCTACACCTTC.